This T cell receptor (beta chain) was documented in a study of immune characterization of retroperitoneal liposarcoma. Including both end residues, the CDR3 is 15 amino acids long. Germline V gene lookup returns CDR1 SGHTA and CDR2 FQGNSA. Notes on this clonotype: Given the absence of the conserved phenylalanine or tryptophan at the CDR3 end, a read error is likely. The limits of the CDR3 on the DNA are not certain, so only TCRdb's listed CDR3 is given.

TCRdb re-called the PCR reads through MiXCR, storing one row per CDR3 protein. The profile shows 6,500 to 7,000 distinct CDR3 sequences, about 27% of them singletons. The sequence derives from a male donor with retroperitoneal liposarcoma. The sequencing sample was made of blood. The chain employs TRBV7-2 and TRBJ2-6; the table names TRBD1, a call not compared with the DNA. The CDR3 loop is CASSHYNYNEQYFGA.